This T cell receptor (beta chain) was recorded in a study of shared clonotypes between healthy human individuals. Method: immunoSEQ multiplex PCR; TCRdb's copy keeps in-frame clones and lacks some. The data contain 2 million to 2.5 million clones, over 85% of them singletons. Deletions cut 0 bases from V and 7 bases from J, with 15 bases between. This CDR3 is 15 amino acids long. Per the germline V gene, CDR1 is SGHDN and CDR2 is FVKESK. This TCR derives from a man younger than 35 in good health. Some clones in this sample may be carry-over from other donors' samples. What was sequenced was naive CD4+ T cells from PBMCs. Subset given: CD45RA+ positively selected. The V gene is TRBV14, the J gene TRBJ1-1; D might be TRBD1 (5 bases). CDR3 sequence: CASSQDAWGRNEAFF. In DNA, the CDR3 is TGTGCCAGCAGCCAAGATGCTTGGGGACGGAATGAAGCTTTCTTT.